These 3 T cell receptor beta chains were sequenced from one sample in a study of identical twins. In TCRdb, the 5' RACE reads were re-called with MiXCR into one record per CDR3 protein. The repertoire includes around 680,000 distinct CDR3 sequences, 8.6% of them detected once, and 0.98% sits in the top ten. These same records also appear under a second study, on yellow fever vaccine responses in identical twins.

Input material: PBMCs. These receptors originate from a woman younger than 30 in good health.

The V gene is TRBV5-1, the J gene TRBJ2-4; 7 nucleotides match TRBD2. This CDR3 has 15 residues. The germline gives CDR1 SGHRS, CDR2 YFSETQ. V dropped 4 bases and J dropped 6; count of bases not matched to a gene: 10. CDR3 in amino acids: CASSRWAGEGNIQYF. The DNA for the CDR3 is TGCGCCAGCAGCCGGTGGGCGGGAGAAGGAAACATTCAGTACTTC.

This clonotype was detected many times. CDR3 residues: CSAKQVNTEAFF. The CDR3 bases are TGCAGCGCTAAACAGGTGAACACTGAAGCTTTCTTT. The chain has TRBV29-1 and TRBJ1-1, with a tentative D call TRBD1 (5 bases). V was cut by 7 bases and J by 0 bases, with 9 bases left in between. Germline V gene data show CDR1 as SQVTM and CDR2 as ANQGSEA. The length of the CDR3 is 12 residues.

This clonotype has more than one count but fewer than ten. The genes are TRBV12-3 or TRBV12-4 and TRBJ2-6; D is unresolved. The CDR3 spans 13 residues. Trimming stripped 6 bases from V and 4 bases from J, with 7 bases between. The CDR3 coding sequence is TGTGCCAGCAGGAAAACAGGGGCCAACGTCCTGACTTTC. Encoded protein: CASRKTGANVLTF.